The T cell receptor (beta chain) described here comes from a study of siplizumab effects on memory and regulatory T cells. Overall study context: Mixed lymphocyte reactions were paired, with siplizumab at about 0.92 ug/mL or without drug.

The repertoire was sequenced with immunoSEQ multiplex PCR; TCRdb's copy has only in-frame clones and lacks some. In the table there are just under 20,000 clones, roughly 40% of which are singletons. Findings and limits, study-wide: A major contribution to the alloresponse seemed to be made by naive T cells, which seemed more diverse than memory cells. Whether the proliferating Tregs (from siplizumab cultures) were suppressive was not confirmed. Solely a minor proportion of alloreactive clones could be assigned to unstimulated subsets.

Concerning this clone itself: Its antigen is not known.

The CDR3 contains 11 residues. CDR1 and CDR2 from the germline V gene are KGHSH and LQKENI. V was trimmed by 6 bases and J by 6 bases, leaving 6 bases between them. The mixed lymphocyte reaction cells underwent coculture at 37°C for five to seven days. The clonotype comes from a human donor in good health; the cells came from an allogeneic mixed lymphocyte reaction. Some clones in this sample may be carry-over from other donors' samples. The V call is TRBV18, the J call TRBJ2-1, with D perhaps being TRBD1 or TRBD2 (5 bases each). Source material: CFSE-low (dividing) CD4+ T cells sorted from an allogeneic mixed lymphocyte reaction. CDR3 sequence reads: CASSGANEQFF. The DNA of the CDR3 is TGTGCCAGCTCCGGGGCCAATGAGCAGTTCTTC.